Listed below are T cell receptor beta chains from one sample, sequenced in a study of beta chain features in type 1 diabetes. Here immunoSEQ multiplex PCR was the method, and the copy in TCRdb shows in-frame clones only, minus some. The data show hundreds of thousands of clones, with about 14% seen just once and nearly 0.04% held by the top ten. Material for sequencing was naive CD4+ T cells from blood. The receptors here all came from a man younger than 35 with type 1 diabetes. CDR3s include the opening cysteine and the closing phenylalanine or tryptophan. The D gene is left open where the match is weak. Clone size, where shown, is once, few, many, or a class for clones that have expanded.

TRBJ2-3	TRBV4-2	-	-	TGTGCCAGCAGCCCAGGCGGTGTCGCAGATACGCAGTATTTT	CASSPGGVADTQYF
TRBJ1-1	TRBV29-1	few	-	TGCAGCGTCTGGACCCGAAACACTGAAGCTTTCTTT	CSVWTRNTEAFF
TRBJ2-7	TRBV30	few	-	TGTGCCTGGAGTTTTGGGCTCTCTTCCCTGGAGGAGCAGTACTTC	CAWSFGLSSLEEQYF
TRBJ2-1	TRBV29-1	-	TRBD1	TGCAGCGTTCAGGGGGACCCTTACAATGAGCAGGTCTTC	CSVQGDPYNEQVF
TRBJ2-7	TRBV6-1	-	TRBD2	TGTGCCAGCACCTCGGGACTAGCGGACGAGCAGTACTTC	CASTSGLADEQYF
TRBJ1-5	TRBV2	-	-	TGTGCCAGCAGCTGGGGGCCCCAGAGGGATCAGCCCCAGCATTTT	CASSWGPQRDQPQHF
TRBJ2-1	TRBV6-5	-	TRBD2	TGTGCCAGCAGCCCGGGGACTAGCGGAAACAATGAGCAGTTCTTC	CASSPGTSGNNEQFF
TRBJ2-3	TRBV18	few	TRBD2	TGTGCCAGCTCACCCGGGACTAACACAGATACGCAGTATTTT	CASSPGTNTDTQYF
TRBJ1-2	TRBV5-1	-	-	TGCGCCAGCAGCTTGGGCTGGGGAGATGGCTACACCTTC	CASSLGWGDGYTF
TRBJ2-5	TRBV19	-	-	TGTGCCAGTAGTATGAGGGGAGAGACCCAGTACTTC	CASSMRGETQYF
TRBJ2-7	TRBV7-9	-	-	TGTGCCAGCAGCTTAGAATACGAGCAGTACTTC	CASSLEYEQYF
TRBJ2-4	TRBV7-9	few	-	TGTGCCAGCAGCAAAGGATCCAAAAACATTCAGTACTTC	CASSKGSKNIQYF
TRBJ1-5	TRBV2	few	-	TGTGCCAGCAGTGAGGGAAGCGCTCAGCCCCAGCATTTT	CASSEGSAQPQHF
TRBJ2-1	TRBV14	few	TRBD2	TGTGCCAGCAGCCAACTAGCGGGAGCCCCCTACAATGAGCAGTTCTTC	CASSQLAGAPYNEQFF
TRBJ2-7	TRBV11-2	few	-	TGTGCCAGCAGCTCGAGGCGTCAGTATAGATACGAGCAGTACTTC	CASSSRRQYRYEQYF
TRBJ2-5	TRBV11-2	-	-	TGTGCCAGCAGCATTCCTGGACGGATTCAAGAGACCCAGTACTTC	CASSIPGRIQETQYF
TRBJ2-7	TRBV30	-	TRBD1	TGTGCCTGGACCGGGACAGGGGGCATCGAGCAGTACTTC	CAWTGTGGIEQYF
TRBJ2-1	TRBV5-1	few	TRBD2	TGCGCCAGCAGCTTGGAACGGACTAGCCTGTATGAGCAGTTCTTC	CASSLERTSLYEQFF
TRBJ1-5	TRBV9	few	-	TGTGCCAGCACCCCGGACGGATATAGCAATCAGCCCCAGCATTTT	CASTPDGYSNQPQHF